The 28 T cell receptor beta chains given below trace back to one sample, sequenced in a study of neurological immune-mediated disorders (dated by TCRdb to between 2018 and 2020). The library was built by means of 5' RACE. TCRdb lists the instrument as Illumina HiSeq 2500. TCRdb cleaned the public reads at Q25 with fastp, built clones with MiXCR and kept in-frame beta chains. Rows merge per CDR3 protein into single entries with the most common DNA and genes. In this sample the table shows 130,000 or so distinct CDR3 sequences, about 3.4% of which occur a single time. Over 1% of the sample lies in the top ten. Input material: PBMCs. The receptors come from a woman in her twenties or thirties with multiple sclerosis.

This clonotype was counted ten times or more. V is TRBV7-2 and J is TRBJ1-2; D not certain. Trimming took off 3 bases at V and 2 bases at J, with 10 bases between the two ends. The CDR3 extends over 14 amino acids. Germline V gene lookup returns CDR1 SGHTA and CDR2 FQGNSA. The chain's CDR3 is CASSFAKDNYGYTF. In nucleotides, the CDR3 is TGTGCCAGCAGCTTCGCGAAAGACAACTATGGCTACACCTTC.

This clonotype was seen repeatedly, ten times or more. V usage is TRBV6-5 and J usage is TRBJ2-3; tentatively, D is TRBD1 (6 bases). The CDR3 extends over 14 amino acids. Germline-derived CDR1 and CDR2 are MNHEY and SVGAGI. V shed 6 bases and J shed 6 bases, with 16 bases lying between them. The CDR3: CASSTTGQIDTQYF. CDR3 sequence (DNA): TGTGCCAGCAGCACAACTGGACAGATCGATACGCAGTATTTT.

This clonotype was observed at least ten times. The chain joins TRBV7-2 to TRBJ1-2; no reliable D call. V was clipped by 5 bases and J by 4 bases, with 20 bases between them. CDR3 size: 16 residues. Per germline, CDR1 SGHTA and CDR2 FQGNSA. The CDR3 loop reads CASSVVTGASSYGYTF. DNA of the CDR3: TGTGCCAGCAGCGTAGTAACCGGCGCCTCGAGCTATGGCTACACCTTC.

This clonotype was counted ten times or more. The J gene is TRBJ2-7, the V gene TRBV20-1, with TRBD2 matching over 7 bases. This CDR3 has 15 amino acids. Germline-derived CDR1 and CDR2 are DFQATT and SNEGSKA (reference sequence). V was pared by 0 bases and J by 0 bases, with 5 bases of the junction left unmatched. The DNA of the CDR3 is TGCAGTGCTAGAGACCCCGGGACTAACTCCTACGAGCAGTACTTC. This gives the protein CSARDPGTNSYEQYF.

On this clonotype: Lacking the conserved final phenylalanine or tryptophan, this CDR3 likely reflects a read error. This chain links TRBV7-2 with TRBJ2-5; no definite D call. CDR1 SGHTA and CDR2 FQGNSA come from the germline V gene. CDR3 length: 16 amino acids. CDR3 bases: TGTGCCAGCAGCTTATTAATGGGATTGGCCCAAGAGAACCAGTACTGC. This sequence encodes CASSLLMGLAQENQYC.

This clonotype was detected many times. CDR3 nucleotides: TGTGCCAGCTCACCAGGACAGGGAAATCAGCCCCAGCATTTT. Translation: CASSPGQGNQPQHF. The chain couples TRBV18 to TRBJ1-5; TRBD1 matches at 8 bases. J was trimmed by 4 bases and V by 2 bases; bases with no gene match: 1. Germline V gives CDR1 KGHSH, CDR2 LQKENI. CDR3 length: 14 amino acids.

Many counts were recorded for this clonotype. This chain links TRBV10-3 with TRBJ2-7, with 8 bases fitting TRBD1. Unmatched junction bases numbered 9, after V lost 0 bases and J lost 5 bases. The CDR3 is 16 residues long. Germline lookup yields CDR1 ENHRY and CDR2 SYGVKD. Written as DNA, the CDR3 is TGTGCCATCAGTGAGTCGGCCGTGGCAGGGGGCCACGAGCAGTACTTC. Residues: CAISESAVAGGHEQYF.

This clonotype was seen at least ten times. This rearrangement joins TRBV6-5 to TRBJ1-1; a weak D match, TRBD1 (6 bases). CDR3 length: 13 residues. The germline V gene encodes CDR1 MNHEY and CDR2 SVGAGI. Trimming removed 11 bases from V and 1 base from J, with 14 bases in between. The CDR3 coding sequence is TGTGCCGCGGGGGCAGGGGCGAACACTGAAGCTTTCTTT. Its translation: CAAGAGANTEAFF.

In its sample, this clonotype was seen many times. The J gene is TRBJ2-7, the V gene TRBV28; possibly TRBD1 for D (6 bases). CDR3 length: 14 residues. The germline V gene encodes CDR1 MDHEN and CDR2 SYDVKM. The V gene lost 10 bases and the J gene lost 5 bases, with 21 bases spanning the gap. The CDR3 reads CATKLLGAPDEQYF. The CDR3 coding sequence is TGTGCCACCAAACTCCTGGGGGCGCCGGACGAGCAGTACTTC.

There are many counts of this clonotype. The genes are TRBV7-2 and TRBJ1-2, with TRBD1 matching over 7 bases. The CDR3 totals 15 residues. V was clipped by 0 bases and J by 8 bases; unmatched bases: 9. The germline gives CDR1 SGHTA, CDR2 FQGNSA. DNA for the CDR3: TGTGCCAGCAGCTTAGCAGCCGGGACAGTTCGGGGCTACACCTTC. Translated, it gives CASSLAAGTVRGYTF.

This clonotype appeared many times. This chain links TRBV29-1 with TRBJ1-2; 8 bases align to TRBD1. The CDR3 is made up of 14 amino acids. Trimming removed 0 bases from V and 8 bases from J; junction bases left unmatched: 8. Germline CDR1 is SQVTM and CDR2 is ANQGSEA. CDR3 amino acids: CSVEDPLGTGGYTF. Written as DNA, the CDR3 is TGCAGCGTTGAAGATCCCCTCGGGACAGGCGGCTACACCTTC.

The sample holds many counts of this clonotype. V gene TRBV5-1 combines with J gene TRBJ1-2; D not certain. The germline V and J ends were trimmed by 6 bases and 0 bases, with 12 bases remaining between them. Germline V gene sequence: CDR1 SGHRS, CDR2 YFSETQ. The length of the CDR3 is 14 residues. This CDR3 reads CASTYDQANYGYTF. CDR3 DNA sequence: TGCGCCAGCACTTACGATCAAGCTAACTATGGCTACACCTTC.

This clonotype was observed at least ten times. This chain links TRBV5-1 with TRBJ2-3; 8 nucleotides match TRBD1. This CDR3 spans 16 amino acids. Germline CDR1 and CDR2: SGHRS and YFSETQ. The trim removed 4 bases at V and 1 base at J, leaving 8 bases unmatched. Here the CDR3 reads CASSMGPTGGTDTQYF. The CDR3 DNA follows: TGCGCCAGCAGCATGGGGCCGACAGGGGGCACAGATACGCAGTATTTT.

This clonotype was found many times. V gene TRBV7-2 combines with J gene TRBJ1-5, with TRBD1 matching over 10 bases. Trimming took 5 bases from V and 6 from J; bases not matched to a gene: 7. Germline loops: CDR1 SGHTA, CDR2 FQGNSA. The length of the CDR3 is 15 residues. CDR3 coding DNA: TGTGCCAGCAGCACCGGGACAGGGGTGGTTCAGCCCCAGCATTTT. This sequence encodes CASSTGTGVVQPQHF.

This clonotype was observed a handful of times. With a much larger clone just one base away, this may be a read error. The rearrangement joins TRBV10-1 to TRBJ2-1; the match to TRBD2 covers 10 bases. Trimming took 10 bases from V and 6 from J; bases not matched to a gene: 6. Germline V gives CDR1 WNHNN, CDR2 SYGVQD (reference sequence). There are 13 residues in the CDR3. CDR3 region: CATQKRGGNEQFF. CDR3 DNA: TGCGCCACCCAAAAGCGGGGGGGCAATGAGCAGTTCTTC.

This clonotype was counted ten times or more. The chain joins TRBV6-2 or TRBV6-3 to TRBJ1-1; no firm D call. The CDR3 sequence is 14 residues long. Germline CDR1 MNHEY, CDR2 SVGEGT. Trimming took 4 bases from V and 1 from J, leaving 10 bases between them. The CDR3 reads CASSFRGKNTEAFF. In nucleotides, the CDR3 is TGTGCCAGCAGTTTTCGGGGTAAGAACACTGAAGCTTTCTTT.

This clonotype was observed at least ten times. The chain recombines TRBV29-1 with TRBJ2-1; D remains ambiguous. Germline values: CDR1 SQVTM, CDR2 ANQGSEA. The CDR3 has 12 amino acids. Trimming took 1 base from V and 9 from J, leaving 10 bases between them. The DNA for the CDR3 is TGCAGCGTTGAAGGAGGTTGGATTGAGCAGTTCTTC. It is translated as CSVEGGWIEQFF.

Ten or more counts support this clonotype. The V call is TRBV20-1, the J call TRBJ2-4; TRBD1 might be the D (5 bases). Germline assignment: CDR1 DFQATT and CDR2 SNEGSKA (reference sequence). The CDR3 length is 15 residues. V was clipped by 5 bases and J by 4 bases, with 18 bases between them. DNA for the CDR3: TGCAGTGCTCACGATTTAAGGGGCTCAAAAAACATTCAGTACTTC. Translating it yields CSAHDLRGSKNIQYF.

There are many counts of this clonotype. V and J are TRBV6-5 and TRBJ1-1; D not certain. Between the trimmed V and J ends, which lost 6 bases and 1 base, there was a span of 9 bases. The CDR3 has 13 residues. Germline values: CDR1 MNHEY, CDR2 SVGAGI. This CDR3 reads CASRRTKNTEAFF. CDR3 bases: TGTGCCAGCAGGCGAACAAAGAACACTGAAGCTTTCTTT.

This clonotype has at least ten counts. The genes are TRBV10-2 and TRBJ2-1; the match to TRBD2 covers 9 bases. With 8 bases clipped from V and 6 bases from J, the junction kept 8 bases outside the gene matches. Germline V gene lookup returns CDR1 WSHSY and CDR2 SAAADI. CDR3 length: 14 amino acids. CDR3 region: CASSVVSGGNEQFF. The CDR3 DNA follows: TGCGCCAGCTCGGTGGTTAGCGGGGGCAATGAGCAGTTCTTC.

This clonotype appeared many times. V and J are TRBV20-1 and TRBJ2-7; D is possibly TRBD1 or TRBD2 (7 bases each). The CDR3 runs 13 residues. The germline CDR1 and CDR2 sequences are DFQATT and SNEGSKA (reference sequence). V lost 0 bases and J lost 6, with 12 bases in between. The CDR3 sequence is CSAREQGRVEQYF. CDR3 DNA sequence: TGCAGTGCTAGAGAACAGGGGAGGGTCGAGCAGTACTTC.

About this clonotype: Mismatch with germline at one junction end may stem from a read error. In nucleotides, the CDR3 is TGCTCCAGCAGCTTTGAGGTGTTTACGAACACTGAAGCTTTCTTT. Translating gives CSSSFEVFTNTEAFF. The rearrangement links TRBV5-1 to TRBJ1-1; D not certain. This CDR3 comprises 15 residues. Germline assignment: CDR1 SGHRS and CDR2 YFSETQ.

This clonotype appeared many times. The chain links TRBV5-1 to TRBJ2-1, with D possibly being TRBD1 (7 bases). Trimming stripped 2 bases from V and 7 bases from J, with 16 bases between. Germline values: CDR1 SGHRS, CDR2 YFSETQ. This CDR3 region has 15 residues. The CDR3 here is CASSFFMTGRNEQFF. CDR3 coding DNA: TGCGCCAGCAGCTTTTTTATGACAGGGAGGAATGAGCAGTTCTTC.

This clonotype came up many times. The chain carries TRBV10-3 and TRBJ2-3, with TRBD1 matching over 7 bases. Germline-derived CDR1 and CDR2 are ENHRY and SYGVKD. V was clipped by 1 base and J by 6 bases; unmatched bases: 4. This CDR3 contains 14 residues. The CDR3 is CAISEYRGQDTQYF. Written as DNA, the CDR3 is TGTGCCATCAGTGAGTACAGGGGTCAGGATACGCAGTATTTT.

This clonotype was recorded many times. The J gene is TRBJ2-1, the V gene TRBV5-1; D not certain. Trimming removed 4 bases at V and 10 bases at J, with 15 bases between. The germline V gene encodes CDR1 SGHRS and CDR2 YFSETQ. The CDR3 runs to 13 residues. This CDR3 reads CASSRGRSLEQFF. The CDR3 nucleotides read TGCGCCAGCAGCAGAGGACGCTCTCTGGAGCAGTTCTTC.

With respect to this clonotype: A much more abundant neighbour one base away suggests this may be a read error. The J gene is TRBJ2-3, the V gene TRBV6-5; D unclear. V lost 6 bases and J 3 bases, leaving 10 bases between the germline ends. The CDR3 consists of 13 residues. In germline, CDR1 is MNHEY, CDR2 SVGAGI. The CDR3 coding sequence is TGTGCCAGCAGAACCAGCGCGACAGATACGCAGTATTTT. Protein product: CASRTSATDTQYF.

This clonotype was found many times. The DNA for the CDR3 is TGTGCCATCAGTGAGGAGAACAATCAGCCCCAGCATTTT. It specifies CAISEENNQPQHF. This sequence joins TRBV10-3 and TRBJ1-5, with D unclear. In germline, CDR1 is ENHRY, CDR2 SYGVKD. Trimming removed 2 bases from V and 3 bases from J, with 5 bases in between. The CDR3 is 13 residues long.

This clonotype was detected ten times or more. The rearrangement uses TRBV27 and TRBJ2-5; 9 bases align to TRBD2. The CDR3 extends over 15 amino acids. Germline CDR1 and CDR2: MNHEY and SMNVEV (reference sequence). After removal of 10 bases from V and 2 bases from J, the junction contained 11 bases not matched to a gene. CDR3 nucleotides: TGTGCCACCCAACGGGGCGGGGGGGCACAAGAGACCCAGTACTTC. It translates to CATQRGGGAQETQYF.